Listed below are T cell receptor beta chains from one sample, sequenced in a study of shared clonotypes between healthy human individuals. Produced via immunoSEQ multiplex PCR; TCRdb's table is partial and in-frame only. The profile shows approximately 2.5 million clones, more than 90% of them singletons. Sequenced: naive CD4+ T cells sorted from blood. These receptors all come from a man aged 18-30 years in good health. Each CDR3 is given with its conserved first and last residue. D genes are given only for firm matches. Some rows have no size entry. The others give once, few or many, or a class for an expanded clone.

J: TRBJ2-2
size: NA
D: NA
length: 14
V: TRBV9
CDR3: CASSGTRGVGELFF
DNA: TGTGCCAGCAGCGGCACTCGGGGAGTCGGGGAGCTGTTTTTT

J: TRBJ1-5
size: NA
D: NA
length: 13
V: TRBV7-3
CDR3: CASSGTFNQPQHF
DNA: TGTGCCAGCAGCGGGACATTTAATCAGCCCCAGCATTTT

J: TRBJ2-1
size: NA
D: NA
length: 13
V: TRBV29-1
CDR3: CSVVAGGDNEQFF
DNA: TGCAGCGTTGTGGCAGGGGGGGACAATGAGCAGTTCTTC

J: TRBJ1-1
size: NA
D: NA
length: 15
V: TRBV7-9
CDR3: CASSFGQAENTEAFF
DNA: TGTGCCAGCAGCTTTGGGCAGGCGGAGAACACTGAAGCTTTCTTT

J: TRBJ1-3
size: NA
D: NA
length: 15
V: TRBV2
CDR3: CASSEAYYSGNTIYF
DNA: TGTGCCAGCAGTGAAGCGTATTACTCTGGAAACACCATATATTTT

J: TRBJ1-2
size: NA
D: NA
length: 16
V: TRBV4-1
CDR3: CASSTFGNRKTYGYTF
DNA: TGCGCCAGCAGCACCTTCGGGAACCGAAAGACCTATGGCTACACCTTC

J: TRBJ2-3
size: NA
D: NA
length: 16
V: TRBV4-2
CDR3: CASSQDLSTSTDTQYF
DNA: TGTGCCAGCAGCCAAGACCTCTCTACAAGCACAGATACGCAGTATTTT

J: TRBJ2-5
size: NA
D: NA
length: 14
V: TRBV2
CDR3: CASGRMVIGETQYF
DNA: TGTGCCAGCGGCAGGATGGTAATCGGAGAGACCCAGTACTTC

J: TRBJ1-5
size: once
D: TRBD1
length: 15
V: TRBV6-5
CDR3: CASSPGGAGNQPQHF
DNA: TGTGCCAGCAGTCCAGGGGGCGCGGGCAATCAGCCCCAGCATTTT

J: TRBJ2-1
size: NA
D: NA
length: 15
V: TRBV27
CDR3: CASSLYGQPHNEQFF
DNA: TGTGCCAGCAGTTTATACGGCCAGCCCCACAATGAGCAGTTCTTC

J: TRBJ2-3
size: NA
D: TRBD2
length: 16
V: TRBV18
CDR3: CASSLIAGVVIDTQYF
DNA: TGTGCCAGCTCACTAATAGCGGGAGTCGTAATAGATACGCAGTATTTT

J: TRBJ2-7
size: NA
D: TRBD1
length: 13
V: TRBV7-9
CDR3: CASSSQGANEQYF
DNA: TGTGCCAGCAGCTCACAGGGGGCAAACGAGCAGTACTTC

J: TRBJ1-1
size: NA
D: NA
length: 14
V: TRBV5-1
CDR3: CASSFLAGDTEAFF
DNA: TGCGCCAGCAGCTTCCTGGCGGGTGACACTGAAGCTTTCTTT

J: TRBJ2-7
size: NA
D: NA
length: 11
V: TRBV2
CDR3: CASRVMNEQYF
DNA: TGTGCCAGCAGAGTAATGAACGAGCAGTACTTC

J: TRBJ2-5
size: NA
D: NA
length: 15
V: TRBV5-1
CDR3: CASSVGWDGQETQYF
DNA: TGCGCCAGCAGCGTAGGATGGGACGGACAAGAGACCCAGTACTTC

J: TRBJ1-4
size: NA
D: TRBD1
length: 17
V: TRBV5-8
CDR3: CASSATGGKGTNEKLFF
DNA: TGTGCCAGCAGCGCGACAGGGGGAAAGGGGACTAATGAAAAACTGTTTTTT

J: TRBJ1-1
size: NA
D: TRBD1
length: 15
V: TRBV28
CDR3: CASSSGQLQNTEAFF
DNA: TGTGCCAGCAGTTCGGGACAGCTACAGAACACTGAAGCTTTCTTT

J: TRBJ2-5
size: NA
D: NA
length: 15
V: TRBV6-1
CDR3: CASSVEAISPETQYF
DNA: TGTGCCAGCAGTGTTGAAGCGATATCCCCAGAGACCCAGTACTTC

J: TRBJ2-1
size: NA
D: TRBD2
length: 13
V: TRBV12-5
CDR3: CASGLRPSGQQFF
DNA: TGTGCTAGTGGTTTGCGCCCTAGCGGCCAGCAGTTCTTC

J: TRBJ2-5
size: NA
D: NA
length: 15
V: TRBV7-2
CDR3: CASSLEGRALETQYF
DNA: TGTGCCAGCAGCTTAGAGGGCAGAGCCCTAGAGACCCAGTACTTC

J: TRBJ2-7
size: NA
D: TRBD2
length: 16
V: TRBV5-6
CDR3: CASSLASVGRGIEQYF
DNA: TGTGCCAGCAGCTTGGCCTCCGTAGGGCGGGGGATCGAGCAGTACTTC

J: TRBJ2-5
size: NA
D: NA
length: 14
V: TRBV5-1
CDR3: CASSFGGGQETQYF
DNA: TGCGCCAGCAGCTTTGGAGGGGGCCAAGAGACCCAGTACTTC

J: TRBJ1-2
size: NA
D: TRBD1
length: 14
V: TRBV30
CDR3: CAWSWDRERAGYTF
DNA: TGTGCCTGGTCTTGGGACAGGGAGCGGGCTGGCTACACCTTC

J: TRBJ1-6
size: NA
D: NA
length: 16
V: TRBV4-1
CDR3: CASSQEGRIYNSPLHF
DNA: TGCGCCAGCAGCCAAGAGGGGAGAATCTATAATTCACCCCTCCACTTT

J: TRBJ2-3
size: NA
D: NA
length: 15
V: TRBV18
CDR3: CASSPGAFWADTQYF
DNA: TGTGCCAGCTCCCCTGGGGCTTTTTGGGCAGATACGCAGTATTTT

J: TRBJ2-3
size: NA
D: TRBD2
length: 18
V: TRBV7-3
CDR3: CASSFWGGTSGSTDTQYF
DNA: TGTGCCAGCAGCTTTTGGGGAGGGACTAGCGGAAGCACAGATACGCAGTATTTT